One and the same sample provided the 5 T cell receptor beta chains below, sequenced in a study of T cells after yellow fever vaccination. TCRdb reprocessed the 5' RACE reads via MiXCR and lists one record per CDR3 protein. The sample has hundreds of thousands of distinct CDR3 sequences; around 3.6% are singletons. The material was PBMCs, obtained on the day of the yellow fever booster vaccination. Source of these receptors: a man aged 18 to 29 who received the YFV17D yellow fever vaccine.

A note on this clonotype: With a much larger clone just one base away, this may be a read error. The V and J genes are TRBV7-9 and TRBJ2-7; possibly TRBD1 for D (6 bases). Germline V lookup: CDR1 SEHNR, CDR2 FQNEAQ (reference sequence). Trimming removed 4 bases from V and 3 bases from J, with 13 bases in between. The CDR3 extends over 14 amino acids. CDR3 loop: CASSYHREIYEQYF. The DNA for the CDR3 is TGTGCCAGCAGCTATCACAGGGAGATCTACGAGCAGTACTTC.

This clonotype has just a few counts. The chain recombines TRBV12-3 or TRBV12-4 with TRBJ1-1; D ambiguous. This CDR3 is 14 amino acids long. Trimming removed 2 bases at V and 4 bases at J, with 11 bases between. CDR3 in amino acids: CASSLRGSTTEAFF. CDR3 in DNA: TGTGCCAGCAGTTTACGGGGTTCGACCACTGAAGCTTTCTTT.

This clonotype was picked up many times. The chain recombines TRBV9 with TRBJ1-3; D is undetermined. This CDR3 has 15 residues. V was cut by 0 bases and J by 2 bases, with 9 bases left in between. Germline CDR1 SGDLS, CDR2 YYNGEE. DNA for the CDR3: TGTGCCAGCAGCGTAGTGGGGATCCCTGGAAACACCATATATTTT. As protein: CASSVVGIPGNTIYF.

This clonotype was observed many times. This chain joins TRBV19 and TRBJ2-2; D call uncertain. Between the trimmed V and J ends, which lost 6 bases and 1 base, there was a span of 12 bases. Germline CDR1 reads LNHDA; CDR2 reads SQIVND (reference sequence). This CDR3 contains 15 residues. CDR3 sequence: CASRAHFRNTGELFF. CDR3 coding DNA: TGTGCCAGTAGGGCTCATTTCCGGAACACCGGGGAGCTGTTTTTT.

This clonotype was detected ten times or more. The V gene is TRBV7-2, the J gene TRBJ2-1; D is unresolved. This CDR3 contains 15 residues. Germline lookup yields CDR1 SGHTA and CDR2 FQGNSA. Trimming removed 6 bases from V and 6 bases from J, with 18 bases in between. The CDR3 DNA sequence: TGTGCCAGCAGACCGGCCCTAAGTGGAATCAATGAGCAGTTCTTC. Translated: CASRPALSGINEQFF. Drawing the rest from reference TRBV7-2 and TRBJ2-1, the complete variable domain is GAGVSQSPSNKVTEKGKDVELRCDPISGHTALYWYRQSLGQGLEFLIYFQGNSAPDKSGLPSDRFSAERTGGSVSTLTIQRTQQEDSAVYLCASRPALSGINEQFFGPGTRLTVL.